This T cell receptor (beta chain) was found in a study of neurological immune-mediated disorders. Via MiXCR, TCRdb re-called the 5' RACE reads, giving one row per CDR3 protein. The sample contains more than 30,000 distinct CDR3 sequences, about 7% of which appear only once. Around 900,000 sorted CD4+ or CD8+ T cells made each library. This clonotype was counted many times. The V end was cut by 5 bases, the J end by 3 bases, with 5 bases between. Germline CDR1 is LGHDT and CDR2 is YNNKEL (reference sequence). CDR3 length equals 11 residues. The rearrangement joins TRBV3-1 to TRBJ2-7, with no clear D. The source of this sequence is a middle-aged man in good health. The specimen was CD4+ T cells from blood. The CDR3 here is CASSVSYEQYF. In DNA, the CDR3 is TGTGCCAGCAGCGTAAGCTACGAGCAGTACTTC.